The sequence of this T cell receptor beta chain was determined in a study of blood T cell repertoires in COVID-19. Sequencing used immunoSEQ multiplex PCR; TCRdb keeps in-frame clones, though not all of them. The sample has around 190,000 clones, 70% to 90% seen once. This clone was counted a few times. The TCR was taken from a woman of 80 years or more with acute or convalescent COVID-19. Sequencing was done on a sample of peripheral blood.

The CDR3 coding sequence is TGTGCCAGCAGTCGACCCCCCGGACAGACCGATAATTCACCCCTCCACTTT. Its protein is CASSRPPGQTDNSPLHF. The gene calls are TRBV6-6 and TRBJ1-6, with D possibly matching TRBD1 (6 bases). This CDR3 spans 17 amino acids. The V gene lost 5 bases and the J gene lost 5 bases, with 19 bases spanning the gap. CDR1 and CDR2 (germline): MNHNY, SVGAGI (reference sequence).